Below are 13 T cell receptor beta chains sequenced from a single sample in a study of early T cells in non-severe SARS-CoV-2 infection. TCRdb passed the 5' RACE reads through MiXCR, listing each CDR3 protein once. The sample contains some 71,000 distinct CDR3 sequences, approximately 12% of which appear only once. The sample consisted of whole blood. Receptors were obtained from an adult who was a healthcare worker with PCR-confirmed SARS-CoV-2 infection or an uninfected control (not recorded which).

This clonotype was seen only a few times. The CDR3 nucleotides read TGCAGTGCTAGAGACCCTCTAGCAGGGTTTGGCTACACCTTC. Encoded protein: CSARDPLAGFGYTF. V is TRBV20-1 and J is TRBJ1-2; the D gene is possibly TRBD1 (5 bases). The germline V gene has CDR1 DFQATT and CDR2 SNEGSKA (reference sequence). This CDR3 is built from 14 residues. Trimming pared 0 bases from V and 7 bases from J, leaving 15 bases between.

The chain links TRBV18 to TRBJ2-7, with a weak D call TRBD1 (6 bases). Germline CDR1 and CDR2: KGHSH and LQKENI. V lost 4 bases and J 2 bases, leaving 15 bases between the germline ends. This CDR3 has 15 residues. CDR3 bases: TGTGCCAGCTCACGGACGCCCCAGGGGACCTACGAGCAGTACTTC. This codes for CASSRTPQGTYEQYF.

This clonotype showed up many times. V is TRBV3-1 and J is TRBJ2-2; unclear D gene. Trimming pared 2 bases from V and 4 bases from J, leaving 11 bases between. Germline CDR1 reads LGHDT; CDR2 reads YNNKEL (reference sequence). This CDR3 has 15 residues. This chain's CDR3 is CASSQFGSLTGELFF. In DNA form, the CDR3 reads TGTGCCAGCAGCCAATTCGGCTCGCTCACCGGGGAGCTGTTTTTT.

Ten or more counts support this clonotype. The chain joins TRBV5-1 to TRBJ1-1; D is ambiguous. The V end lost 4 bases, the J end lost 1 base, and 14 bases lay between the germline ends. The CDR3 spans 15 residues. CDR1 and CDR2 (germline): SGHRS, YFSETQ. The CDR3 coding sequence is TGCGCCAGCAGCCCCCCCCGGGGTGCGAACACTGAAGCTTTCTTT. Its protein is CASSPPRGANTEAFF.

This clonotype was seen at least ten times. V is TRBV27 and J is TRBJ2-1; 7 bases match TRBD2. The V gene end was trimmed by 0 bases and the J gene end by 0 bases; junction bases not matched to a gene: 5. Germline CDR1 is MNHEY and CDR2 is SMNVEV (reference sequence). The CDR3 runs to 17 residues. The CDR3 DNA reads TGTGCCAGCAGTTTATCTGGCGGGGGAGGCTCCTACAATGAGCAGTTCTTC. Its protein product is CASSLSGGGGSYNEQFF.

The rearrangement uses TRBV4-1 and TRBJ2-7; D is ambiguous. This CDR3 is 13 amino acids long. From germline, CDR1 is MGHRA and CDR2 YSYEKL. Trimming shortened V by 1 base and J by 0 bases, and 4 bases separated the two germline ends. The CDR3 bases are TGCGCCAGCAGCCAAGTGTCCTCCTACGAGCAGTACTTC. It encodes CASSQVSSYEQYF.

V and J are TRBV5-1 and TRBJ2-1, with 7 bases lining up with TRBD1. The length of the CDR3 is 15 residues. J lost 4 bases, V lost 0 bases, and 4 bases had no gene match. Germline V gives CDR1 SGHRS, CDR2 YFSETQ. The CDR3 loop is CASSLEGQNYNEQFF. The CDR3 DNA reads TGCGCCAGCAGCTTGGAGGGACAGAATTACAATGAGCAGTTCTTC. Full variable domain (remainder filled in from reference TRBV5-1 and TRBJ2-1): KAGVTQTPRYLIKTRGQQVTLSCSPISGHRSVSWYQQTPGQGLQFLFEYFSETQRNKGNFPGRFSGRQFSNSRSEMNVSTLELGDSALYLCASSLEGQNYNEQFFGPGTRLTVL.

This clonotype occurred many times. The V call is TRBV2, the J call TRBJ2-3; D uncertain. Per germline, CDR1 SNHLY and CDR2 FYNNEI. This CDR3 has 12 residues. V shed 4 bases and J shed 5 bases, with 7 bases lying between them. CDR3 DNA: TGTGCCAGCAGTGGGTTCGGAGATACGCAGTATTTT. Translation: CASSGFGDTQYF.

The table lists this clonotype with a few counts. The rearrangement joins TRBV7-2 to TRBJ2-6; no reliable D call. Between the trimmed V and J ends, which lost 5 bases and 3 bases, there was a span of 8 bases. The germline V gene has CDR1 SGHTA and CDR2 FQGNSA. The CDR3 loop spans 14 amino acids. The CDR3 spells CASSQLGGANVLTF. CDR3 DNA sequence: TGTGCCAGCAGCCAGCTAGGTGGGGCCAACGTCCTGACTTTC.

As to this clonotype: It may be a read error: a sequence one base away is much more abundant. The chain is built from TRBV11-2 and TRBJ2-3; D uncertain. This CDR3 contains 15 residues. Trimming pared 0 bases from V and 3 bases from J, leaving 10 bases between. Germline V CDR1 and CDR2: SGHAT, FQNNGV. CDR3 region: CASSLDLDWTDTQYF. Here the CDR3 DNA reads TGTGCCAGCAGCTTAGACCTAGACTGGACAGATACGCAGTATTTT. The full variable domain, in which reference TRBV11-2 and TRBJ2-3 provide the parts outside the CDR3, is EAGVAQSPRYKIIEKRQSVAFWCNPISGHATLYWYQQILGQGPKLLIQFQNNGVVDDSQLPKDRFSAERLKGVDSTLKIQPAKLEDSAVYLCASSLDLDWTDTQYFGPGTRLTVL.

This clonotype was observed a handful of times. This chain uses TRBV6-5 with TRBJ1-1; 9 positions agree with TRBD1. Germline CDR1 is MNHEY and CDR2 is SVGAGI. The CDR3 runs to 15 residues. The J segment lost 6 bases and the V segment lost 6 bases, leaving 11 bases of the junction unmatched. The CDR3 reads CASSKPGQGSAEAFF. CDR3 bases: TGTGCCAGCAGCAAACCGGGACAGGGCTCGGCTGAAGCTTTCTTT.

The chain uses TRBV12-5 and TRBJ2-4; 8 bases fit TRBD2. From germline, CDR1 is LGHNT and CDR2 FRNRAP. CDR3 size: 19 residues. V lost 0 bases, J lost 3 bases, and 13 bases stayed unmatched. Here the CDR3 reads CASGLVRGGSGKVKNIQYF. CDR3 sequence (DNA): TGTGCTAGTGGTTTGGTACGCGGGGGTAGCGGGAAGGTCAAAAACATTCAGTACTTC.

The table lists this clonotype with a few counts. The chain couples TRBV7-2 to TRBJ2-2; no clear D gene. CDR1 SGHTA and CDR2 FQGNSA come from the germline V gene. The CDR3 runs to 14 residues. Trimming took off 2 bases at V and 3 bases at J, with 7 bases between the two ends. In DNA form, the CDR3 reads TGTGCCAGCAGCTTACGGATGGACACCGGGGAGCTGTTTTTT. This translates into CASSLRMDTGELFF.